A single sample is the source of the 8 T cell receptor beta chains below, sequenced in a study of T cells in Graves' hyperthyroidism and ophthalmopathy. The CDR3 regions of TCR beta were amplified from RNA transcripts. With the HTBI primer set, the TCR CDR3 went through a first round of RT-PCR. TCRdb fed the multiplex PCR reads into MiXCR, producing one record per CDR3 protein. The sample lists over 200,000 distinct CDR3 sequences, approximately 17% occurring once. Specimen: blood. The source is a man aged 50 to 59 with Graves' hyperthyroidism.

This clonotype was counted only a few times. The J gene is TRBJ2-2, the V gene TRBV24-1, with 10 bases that match TRBD1. CDR3 length: 17 amino acids. Germline loops: CDR1 KGHDR, CDR2 SFDVKD. V gave up 1 base and J gave up 5 bases; unmatched junction bases: 6. The CDR3 sequence: CATSDFRQGAQTGELFF. In DNA, the CDR3 is TGTGCCACCAGTGATTTTAGACAGGGGGCGCAAACCGGGGAGCTGTTTTTT.

The chain couples TRBV28 to TRBJ2-5, with TRBD2 matching over 8 bases. Germline loops: CDR1 MDHEN, CDR2 SYDVKM. Trimming cost V 9 bases and J 5 bases; bases outside gene matches: 11. The CDR3 contains 14 residues. The CDR3 DNA follows: TGTGCCAGTTCTCGAGCGGGAGCCGGGGAGACCCAGTACTTC. This encodes CASSRAGAGETQYF.

This clonotype has ten or more counts. J is TRBJ2-5 and V is TRBV15; TRBD1 matches 10 bases. The CDR3 has 15 residues. Looked up from germline, CDR1 is LNHNV and CDR2 is YYDKDF (reference sequence). The V and J ends lost 0 bases and 5 bases, in that order; junction bases with no gene match: 3. CDR3: CATSRDRQGAETQYF. DNA of the CDR3: TGTGCCACCAGCAGAGATCGACAGGGGGCCGAGACCCAGTACTTC.

The sample holds many counts of this clonotype. The J gene is TRBJ2-7, the V gene TRBV27, with D possibly matching TRBD2 (6 bases). The CDR3 sequence is 12 residues long. Trimming took 5 bases from V and 4 from J, leaving 9 bases between them. CDR1 is MNHEY, CDR2 SMNVEV, per germline (reference sequence). The CDR3: CASSPSGYEQYF. The CDR3 bases are TGTGCCAGCAGTCCGAGCGGGTACGAGCAGTACTTC.

This clonotype was counted once. A read error may explain this, as a much larger clone is one base away. The chain combines TRBV12-3 or TRBV12-4 with TRBJ2-2; TRBD1 is a possible D gene (6 bases). The length of the CDR3 is 15 residues. Trimming removed 6 bases from V and 8 bases from J, with 19 bases in between. CDR3 bases: TGTGCCAGCAGCCATTCTACGGCAGGGGTGGGGGAGCTGTTTTTT. Its protein product is CASSHSTAGVGELFF.

Ten or more counts support this clonotype. V gene TRBV29-1 combines with J gene TRBJ2-5; a weak D match, TRBD1 (6 bases). Trimming pared 4 bases from V and 5 bases from J, leaving 8 bases between. The CDR3 length is 11 residues. CDR1 is SQVTM and CDR2 is ANQGSEA in the germline V gene. CDR3 residues: CSVARGETQYF. In DNA, the CDR3 is TGCAGCGTTGCTAGGGGGGAGACCCAGTACTTC.

This clonotype was recorded a few times. The rearrangement joins TRBV18 to TRBJ2-7; TRBD2 matches at 8 bases. Germline CDR1 KGHSH, CDR2 LQKENI. V shed 0 bases, J shed 3 bases, and the junction held 10 bases outside the gene matches. The CDR3 has 17 amino acids. In nucleotides, the CDR3 is TGTGCCAGCTCACCACCGGGTCTACTAGCGGACCTCTACGAGCAGTACTTC. It yields the protein CASSPPGLLADLYEQYF.

The chain has TRBV29-1 and TRBJ1-1; D uncertain. The V gene lost 7 bases and the J gene lost 0 bases, with 6 bases spanning the gap. Germline CDR1 SQVTM, CDR2 ANQGSEA. The CDR3 length is 11 residues. The CDR3 nucleotides are TGCAGCGCTAAGGTGAACACTGAAGCTTTCTTT. Translation: CSAKVNTEAFF. The variable domain in full, with the rest retrieved from reference TRBV29-1 and TRBJ1-1, is SAVISQKPSRDICQRGTSLTIQCQVDSQVTMMFWYRQQPGQSLTLIATANQGSEATYESGFVIDKFPISRPNLTFSTLTVSNMSPEDSSIYLCSAKVNTEAFFGQGTRLTVV.